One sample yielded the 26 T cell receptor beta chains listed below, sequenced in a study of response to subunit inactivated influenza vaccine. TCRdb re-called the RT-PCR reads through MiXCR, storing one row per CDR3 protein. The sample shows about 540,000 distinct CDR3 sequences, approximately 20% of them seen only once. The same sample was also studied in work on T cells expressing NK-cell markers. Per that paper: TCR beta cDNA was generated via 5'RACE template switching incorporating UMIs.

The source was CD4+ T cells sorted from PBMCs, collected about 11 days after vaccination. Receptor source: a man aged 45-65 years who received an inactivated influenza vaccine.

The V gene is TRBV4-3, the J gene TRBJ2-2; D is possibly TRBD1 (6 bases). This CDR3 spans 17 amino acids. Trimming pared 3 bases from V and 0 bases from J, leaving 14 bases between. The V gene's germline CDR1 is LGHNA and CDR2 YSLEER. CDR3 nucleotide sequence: TGCGCCAGCAGCCACCCCAGGGGTCTCGCGAACACCGGGGAGCTGTTTTTT. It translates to CASSHPRGLANTGELFF.

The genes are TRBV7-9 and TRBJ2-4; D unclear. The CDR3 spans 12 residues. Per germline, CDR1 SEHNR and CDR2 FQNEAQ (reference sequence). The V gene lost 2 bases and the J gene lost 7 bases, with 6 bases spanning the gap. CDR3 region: CASSLFQNIQYF. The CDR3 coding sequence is TGTGCCAGCAGCTTATTTCAGAACATTCAGTACTTC.

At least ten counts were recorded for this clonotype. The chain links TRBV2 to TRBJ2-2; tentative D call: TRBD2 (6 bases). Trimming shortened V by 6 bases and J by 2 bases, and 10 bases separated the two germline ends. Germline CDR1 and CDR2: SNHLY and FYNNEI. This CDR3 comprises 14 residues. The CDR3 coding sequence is TGTGCCAGCAGGGCCGGGACTAACACCGGGGAGCTGTTTTTT. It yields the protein CASRAGTNTGELFF.

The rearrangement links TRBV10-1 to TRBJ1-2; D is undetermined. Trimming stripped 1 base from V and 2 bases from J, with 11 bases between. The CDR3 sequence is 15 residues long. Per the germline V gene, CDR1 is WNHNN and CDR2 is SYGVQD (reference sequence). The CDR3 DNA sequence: TGCGCCAGCAGTGAGTTTCGCAGTTGGAACTATGGCTACACCTTC. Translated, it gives CASSEFRSWNYGYTF.

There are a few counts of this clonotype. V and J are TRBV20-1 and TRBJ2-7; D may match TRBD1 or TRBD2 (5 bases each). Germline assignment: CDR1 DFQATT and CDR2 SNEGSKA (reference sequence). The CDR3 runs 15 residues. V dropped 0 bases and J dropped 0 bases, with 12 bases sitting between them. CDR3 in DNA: TGCAGTGCTAGAGATGAGGGACCGAGCTCCTACGAGCAGTACTTC. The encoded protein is CSARDEGPSSYEQYF.

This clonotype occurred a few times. Here the CDR3 DNA reads TGTGCCAGCAGCCCTCGAGGTAGCGGGGGTGGCAATGAGCAGTTCTTC. It translates to CASSPRGSGGGNEQFF. This chain links TRBV7-6 with TRBJ2-1, with 9 bases that match TRBD2. J gave up 6 bases and V 5 bases, and 11 bases lay outside the gene matches. This CDR3 spans 16 amino acids. Germline V gives CDR1 SGHVS, CDR2 FNYEAQ.

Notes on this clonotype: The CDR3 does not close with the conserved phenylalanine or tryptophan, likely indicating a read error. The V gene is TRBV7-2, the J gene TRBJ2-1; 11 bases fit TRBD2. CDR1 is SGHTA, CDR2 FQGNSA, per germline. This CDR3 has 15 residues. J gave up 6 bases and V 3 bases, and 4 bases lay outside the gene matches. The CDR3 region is CASSFQTSGSNEQFV. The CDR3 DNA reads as TGTGCCAGCAGCTTTCAAACTAGCGGGAGCAATGAGCAGTTCGTC.

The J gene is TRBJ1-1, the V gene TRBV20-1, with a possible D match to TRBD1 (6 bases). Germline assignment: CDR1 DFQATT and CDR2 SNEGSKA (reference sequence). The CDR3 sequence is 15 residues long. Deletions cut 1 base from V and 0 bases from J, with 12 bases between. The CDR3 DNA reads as TGCAGTGCTAGAGTTAACAGGGTTATGAACACTGAAGCTTTCTTT. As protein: CSARVNRVMNTEAFF.

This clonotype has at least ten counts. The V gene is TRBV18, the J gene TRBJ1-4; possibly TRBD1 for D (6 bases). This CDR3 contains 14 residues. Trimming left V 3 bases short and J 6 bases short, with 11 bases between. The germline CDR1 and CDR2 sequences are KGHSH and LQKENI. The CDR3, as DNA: TGTGCCAGCTCACCCCGACAGGCTGATGAAAAACTGTTTTTT. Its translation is CASSPRQADEKLFF.

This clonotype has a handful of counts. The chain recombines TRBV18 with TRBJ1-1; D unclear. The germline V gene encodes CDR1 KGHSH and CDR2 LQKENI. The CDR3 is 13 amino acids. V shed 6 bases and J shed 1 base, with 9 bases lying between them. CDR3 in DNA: TGTGCCAGCTCTTCTGCAGAGAACACTGAAGCTTTCTTT. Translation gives CASSSAENTEAFF.

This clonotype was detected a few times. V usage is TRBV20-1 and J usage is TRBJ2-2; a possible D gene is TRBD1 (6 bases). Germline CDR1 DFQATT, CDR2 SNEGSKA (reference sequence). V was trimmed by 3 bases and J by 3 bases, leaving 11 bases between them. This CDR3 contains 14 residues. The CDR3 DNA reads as TGCAGTGCTAGGGCCGGGACACACACCGGGGAGCTGTTTTTT. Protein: CSARAGTHTGELFF.

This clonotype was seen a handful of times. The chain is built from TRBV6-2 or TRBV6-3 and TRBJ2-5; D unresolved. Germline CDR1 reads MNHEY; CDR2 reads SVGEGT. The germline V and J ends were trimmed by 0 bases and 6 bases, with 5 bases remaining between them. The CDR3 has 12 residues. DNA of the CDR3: TGTGCCAGCAGTTACTCGAGTCAGACCCAGTACTTC. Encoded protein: CASSYSSQTQYF.

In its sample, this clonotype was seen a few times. This CDR3 is CSGSGLAGEGTGELFF. CDR3 in DNA: TGCAGCGGCTCCGGACTAGCGGGAGAGGGCACCGGGGAGCTGTTTTTT. The chain carries TRBV29-1 and TRBJ2-2; TRBD2 aligns across 13 bases. Unmatched junction bases numbered 9, after V lost 7 bases and J lost 4 bases. Germline V CDR1 and CDR2: SQVTM, ANQGSEA. The CDR3 loop spans 16 amino acids.

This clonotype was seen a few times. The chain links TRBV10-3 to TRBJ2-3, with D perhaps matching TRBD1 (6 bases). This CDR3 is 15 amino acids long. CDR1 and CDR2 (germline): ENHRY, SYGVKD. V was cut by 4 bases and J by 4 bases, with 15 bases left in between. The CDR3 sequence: CAISASVGGADTQYF. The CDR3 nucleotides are TGTGCCATCAGTGCCTCCGTAGGGGGAGCAGATACGCAGTATTTT.

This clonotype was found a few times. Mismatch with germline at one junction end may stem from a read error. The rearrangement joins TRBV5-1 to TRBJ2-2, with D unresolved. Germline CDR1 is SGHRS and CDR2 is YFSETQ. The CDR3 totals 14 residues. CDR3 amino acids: CASRLDVSTGELFF. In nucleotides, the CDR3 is TGCGCCAGCAGATTGGATGTCAGCACCGGGGAGCTGTTTTTT.

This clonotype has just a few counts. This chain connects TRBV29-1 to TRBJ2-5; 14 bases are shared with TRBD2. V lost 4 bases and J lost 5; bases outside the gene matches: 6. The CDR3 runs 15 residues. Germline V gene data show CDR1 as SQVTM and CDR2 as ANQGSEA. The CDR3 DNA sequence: TGCAGCGTTGGGCCGGGGACTAGCGGGAGTGAGACCCAGTACTTC. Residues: CSVGPGTSGSETQYF.

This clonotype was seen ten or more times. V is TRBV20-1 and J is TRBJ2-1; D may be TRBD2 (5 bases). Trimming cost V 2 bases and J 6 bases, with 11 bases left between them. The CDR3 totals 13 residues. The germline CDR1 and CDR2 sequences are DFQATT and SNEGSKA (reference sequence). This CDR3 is CSARHQLVNEQFF. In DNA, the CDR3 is TGCAGTGCTAGACACCAACTAGTCAATGAGCAGTTCTTC.

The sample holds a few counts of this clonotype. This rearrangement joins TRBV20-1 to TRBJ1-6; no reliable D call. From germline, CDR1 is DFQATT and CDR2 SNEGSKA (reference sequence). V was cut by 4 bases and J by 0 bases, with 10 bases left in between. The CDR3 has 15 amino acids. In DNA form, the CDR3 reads TGCAGTGCTAAATCGGAGAGCTCCTATAATTCACCCCTCCACTTT. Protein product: CSAKSESSYNSPLHF.

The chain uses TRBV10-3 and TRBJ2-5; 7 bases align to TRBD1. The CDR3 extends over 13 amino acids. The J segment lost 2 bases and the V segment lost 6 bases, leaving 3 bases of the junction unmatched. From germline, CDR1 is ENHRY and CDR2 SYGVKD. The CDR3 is CAIRGTEQETQYF. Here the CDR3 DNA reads TGTGCCATCAGGGGGACAGAGCAAGAGACCCAGTACTTC.

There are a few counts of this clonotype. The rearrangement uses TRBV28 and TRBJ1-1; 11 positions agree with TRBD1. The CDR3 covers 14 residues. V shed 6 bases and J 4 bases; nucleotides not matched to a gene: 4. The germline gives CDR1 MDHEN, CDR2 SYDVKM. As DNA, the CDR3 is TGTGCCAGCAGGGACAGGGGGCTCAGCACTGAAGCTTTCTTT. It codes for CASRDRGLSTEAFF.

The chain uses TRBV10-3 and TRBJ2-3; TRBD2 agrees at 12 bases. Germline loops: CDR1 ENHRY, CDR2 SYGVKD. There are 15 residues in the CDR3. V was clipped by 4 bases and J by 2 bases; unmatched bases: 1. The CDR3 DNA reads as TGTGCCATCAGTGGGACTAGCGGGAACACAGATACGCAGTATTTT. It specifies CAISGTSGNTDTQYF.

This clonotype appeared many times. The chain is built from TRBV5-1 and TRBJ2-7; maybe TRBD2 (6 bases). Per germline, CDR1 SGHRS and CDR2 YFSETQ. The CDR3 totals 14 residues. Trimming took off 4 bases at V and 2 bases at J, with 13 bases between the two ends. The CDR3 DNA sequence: TGCGCCAGCAGCCAGGGACTGACTACCTACGAGCAGTACTTC. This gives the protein CASSQGLTTYEQYF.

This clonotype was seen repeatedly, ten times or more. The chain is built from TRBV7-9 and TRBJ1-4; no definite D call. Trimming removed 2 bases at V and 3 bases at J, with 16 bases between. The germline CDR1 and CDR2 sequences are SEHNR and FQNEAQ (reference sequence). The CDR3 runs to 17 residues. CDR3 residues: CASSLLSSAGPNEKLFF. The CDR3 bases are TGTGCCAGCAGCTTACTTAGTTCGGCCGGACCTAATGAAAAACTGTTTTTT.

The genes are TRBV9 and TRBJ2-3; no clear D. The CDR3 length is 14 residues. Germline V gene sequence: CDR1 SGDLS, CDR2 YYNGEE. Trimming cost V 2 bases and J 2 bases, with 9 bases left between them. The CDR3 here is CASSVGVDTDTQYF. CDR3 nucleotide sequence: TGTGCCAGCAGCGTTGGCGTAGACACAGATACGCAGTATTTT.

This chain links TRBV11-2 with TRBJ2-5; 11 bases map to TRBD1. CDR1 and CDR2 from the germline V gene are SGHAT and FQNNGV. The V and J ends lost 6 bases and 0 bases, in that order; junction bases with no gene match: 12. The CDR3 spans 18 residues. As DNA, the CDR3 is TGTGCCAGCAGGTCCGGGACAGGGGGTTGGGGTCACCAAGAGACCCAGTACTTC. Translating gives CASRSGTGGWGHQETQYF.

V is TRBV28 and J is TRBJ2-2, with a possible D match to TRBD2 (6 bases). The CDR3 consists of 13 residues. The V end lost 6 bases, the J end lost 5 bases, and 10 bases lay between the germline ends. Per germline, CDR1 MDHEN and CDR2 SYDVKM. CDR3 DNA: TGTGCCAGCAGCGGGAGTCGTACCGGGGAGCTGTTTTTT. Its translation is CASSGSRTGELFF.